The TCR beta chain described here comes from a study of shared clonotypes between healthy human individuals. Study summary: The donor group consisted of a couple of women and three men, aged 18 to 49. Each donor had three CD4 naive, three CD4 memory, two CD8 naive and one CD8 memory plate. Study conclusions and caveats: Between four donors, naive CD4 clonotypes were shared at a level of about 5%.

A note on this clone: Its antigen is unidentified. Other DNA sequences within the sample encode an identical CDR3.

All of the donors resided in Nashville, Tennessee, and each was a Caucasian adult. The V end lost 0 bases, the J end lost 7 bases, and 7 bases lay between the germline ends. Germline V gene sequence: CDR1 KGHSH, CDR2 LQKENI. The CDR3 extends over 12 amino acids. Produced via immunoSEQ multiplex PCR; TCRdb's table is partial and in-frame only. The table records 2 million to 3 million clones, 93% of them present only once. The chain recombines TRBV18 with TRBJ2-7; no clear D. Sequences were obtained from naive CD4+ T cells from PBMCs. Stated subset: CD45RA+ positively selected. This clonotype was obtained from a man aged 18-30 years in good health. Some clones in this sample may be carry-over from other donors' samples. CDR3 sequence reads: CASSPPSGEQYF. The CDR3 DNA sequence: TGTGCCAGCTCACCACCCTCTGGGGAGCAGTACTTC. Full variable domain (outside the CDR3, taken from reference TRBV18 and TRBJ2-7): NAGVMQNPRHLVRRRGQEARLRCSPMKGHSHVYWYRQLPEEGLKFMVYLQKENIIDESGMPKERFSAEFPKEGPSILRIQQVVRGDSAAYFCASSPPSGEQYFGPGTRLTVT.